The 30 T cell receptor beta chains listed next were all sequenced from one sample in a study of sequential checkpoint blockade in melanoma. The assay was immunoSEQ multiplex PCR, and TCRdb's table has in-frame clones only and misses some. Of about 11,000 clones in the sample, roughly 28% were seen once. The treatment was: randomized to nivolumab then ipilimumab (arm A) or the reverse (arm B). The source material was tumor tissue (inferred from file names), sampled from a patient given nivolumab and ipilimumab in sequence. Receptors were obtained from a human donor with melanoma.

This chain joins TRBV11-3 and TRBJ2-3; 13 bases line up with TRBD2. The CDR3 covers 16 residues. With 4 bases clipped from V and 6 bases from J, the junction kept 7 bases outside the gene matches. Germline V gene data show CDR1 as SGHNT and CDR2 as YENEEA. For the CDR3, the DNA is TGTGCCAGCAGCTCGGGACTAGCGGGAAATGGGGATACGCAGTATTTT. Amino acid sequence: CASSSGLAGNGDTQYF.

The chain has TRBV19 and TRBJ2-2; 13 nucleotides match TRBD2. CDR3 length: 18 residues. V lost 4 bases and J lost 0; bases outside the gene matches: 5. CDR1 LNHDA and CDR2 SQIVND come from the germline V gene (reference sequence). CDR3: CASSTGLAGVTNTGELFF. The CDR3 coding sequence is TGTGCCAGTAGTACCGGACTAGCGGGGGTCACGAACACCGGGGAGCTGTTTTTT.

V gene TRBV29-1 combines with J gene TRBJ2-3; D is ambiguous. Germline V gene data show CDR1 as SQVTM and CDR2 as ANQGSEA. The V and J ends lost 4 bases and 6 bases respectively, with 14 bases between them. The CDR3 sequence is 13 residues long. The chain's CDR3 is CSVVFLGPDTQYF. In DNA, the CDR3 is TGCAGCGTTGTGTTTTTGGGCCCCGATACGCAGTATTTT.

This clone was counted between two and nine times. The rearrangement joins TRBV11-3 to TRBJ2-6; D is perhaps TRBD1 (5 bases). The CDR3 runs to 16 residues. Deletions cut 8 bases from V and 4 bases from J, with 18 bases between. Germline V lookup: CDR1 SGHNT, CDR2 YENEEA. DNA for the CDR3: TGTGCCAGCGGCGGCTATGGGGCGTCCGGGGCCAACGTCCTGACTTTC. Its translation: CASGGYGASGANVLTF.

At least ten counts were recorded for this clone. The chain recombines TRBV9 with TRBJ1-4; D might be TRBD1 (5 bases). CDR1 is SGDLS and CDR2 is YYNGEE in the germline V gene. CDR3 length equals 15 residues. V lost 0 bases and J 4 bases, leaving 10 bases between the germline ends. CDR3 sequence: CASSVGQGGNEKLFF. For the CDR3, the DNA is TGTGCCAGCAGCGTAGGTCAGGGTGGTAATGAAAAACTGTTTTTT.

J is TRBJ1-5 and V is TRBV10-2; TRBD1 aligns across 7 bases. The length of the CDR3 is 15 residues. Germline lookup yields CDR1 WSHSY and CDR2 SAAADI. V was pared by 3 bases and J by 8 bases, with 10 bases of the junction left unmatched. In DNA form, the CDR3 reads TGCGCCAGCAGTGACTTAGACAGGGTGATCAAGCCCCAGCATTTT. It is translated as CASSDLDRVIKPQHF.

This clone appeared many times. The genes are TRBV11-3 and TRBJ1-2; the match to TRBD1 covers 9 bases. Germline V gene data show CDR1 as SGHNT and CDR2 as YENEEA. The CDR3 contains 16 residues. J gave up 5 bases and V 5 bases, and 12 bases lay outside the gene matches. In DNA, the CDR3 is TGTGCCAGCAGCATAGGACAGGGGAGGAGTGGGTATGGCTACACCTTC. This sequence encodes CASSIGQGRSGYGYTF.

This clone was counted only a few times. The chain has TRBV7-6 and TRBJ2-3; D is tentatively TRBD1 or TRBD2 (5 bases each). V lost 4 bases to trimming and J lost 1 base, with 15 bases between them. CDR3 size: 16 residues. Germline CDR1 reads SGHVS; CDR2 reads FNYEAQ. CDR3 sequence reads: CASSSASGRRTDTQYF. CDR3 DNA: TGTGCCAGCAGCTCTGCGTCGGGGCGCCGCACAGATACGCAGTATTTT.

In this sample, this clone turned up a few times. The CDR3, as DNA: TGCAGCGCCCGGACAGACTTAACCTACGAGCAGTACTTC. Its translation is CSARTDLTYEQYF. The chain is built from TRBV29-1 and TRBJ2-7; possibly TRBD1 for D (6 bases). Per germline, CDR1 SQVTM and CDR2 ANQGSEA. Deletions cut 7 bases from V and 2 bases from J, with 15 bases between. This CDR3 region has 13 residues.

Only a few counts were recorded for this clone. Here the CDR3 DNA reads TGTGCCAGCGGCTTACAGGGGGTGGGCGGGGAGCTGTTTTTT. It encodes CASGLQGVGGELFF. This chain uses TRBV12-5 with TRBJ2-2; 8 positions match TRBD1. The CDR3 runs to 14 residues. The germline V gene has CDR1 LGHNT and CDR2 FRNRAP.

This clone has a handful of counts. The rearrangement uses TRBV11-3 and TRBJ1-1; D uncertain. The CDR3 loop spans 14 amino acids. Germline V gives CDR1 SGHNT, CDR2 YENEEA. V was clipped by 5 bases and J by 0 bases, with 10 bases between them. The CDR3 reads CASSSRRLNTEAFF. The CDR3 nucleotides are TGTGCCAGCAGCAGCCGTCGATTGAACACTGAAGCTTTCTTT.

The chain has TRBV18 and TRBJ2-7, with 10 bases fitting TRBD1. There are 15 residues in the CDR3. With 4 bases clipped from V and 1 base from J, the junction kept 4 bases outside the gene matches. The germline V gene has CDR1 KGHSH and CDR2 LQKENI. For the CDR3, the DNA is TGTGCCAGCTCACTGGGGACAGGGGATTCCTACGAGCAGTACTTC. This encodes CASSLGTGDSYEQYF.

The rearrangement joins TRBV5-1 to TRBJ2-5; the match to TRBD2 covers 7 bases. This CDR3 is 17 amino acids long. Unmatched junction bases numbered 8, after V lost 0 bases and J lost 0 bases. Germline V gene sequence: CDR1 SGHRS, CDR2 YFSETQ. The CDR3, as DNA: TGCGCCAGCAGCTTGGCCGGGGCGGGGGTCTACCAAGAGACCCAGTACTTC. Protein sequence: CASSLAGAGVYQETQYF.

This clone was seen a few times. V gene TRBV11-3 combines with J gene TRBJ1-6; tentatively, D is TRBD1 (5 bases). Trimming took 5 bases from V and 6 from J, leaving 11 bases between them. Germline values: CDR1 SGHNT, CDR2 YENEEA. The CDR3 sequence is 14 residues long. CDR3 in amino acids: CASSLTGSNSPLHF. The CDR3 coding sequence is TGTGCCAGCAGCCTAACAGGATCTAATTCACCCCTCCACTTT.

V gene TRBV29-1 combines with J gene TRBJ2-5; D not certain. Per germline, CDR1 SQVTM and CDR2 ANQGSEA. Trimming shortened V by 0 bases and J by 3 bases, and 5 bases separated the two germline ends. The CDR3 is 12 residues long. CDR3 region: CSVEDIEETQYF. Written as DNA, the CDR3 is TGCAGCGTTGAAGATATCGAAGAGACCCAGTACTTC.

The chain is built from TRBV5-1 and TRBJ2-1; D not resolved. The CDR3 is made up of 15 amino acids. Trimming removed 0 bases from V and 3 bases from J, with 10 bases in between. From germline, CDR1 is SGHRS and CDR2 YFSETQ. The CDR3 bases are TGCGCCAGCAGCTTGGGTCGATCTGGCTACAATGAGCAGTTCTTC. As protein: CASSLGRSGYNEQFF.

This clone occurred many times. This CDR3 is CASSEVPGGLAGGRETQYF. The CDR3 DNA reads TGTGCCAGCAGTGAAGTACCGGGTGGACTAGCGGGGGGTCGAGAGACCCAGTACTTC. This rearrangement joins TRBV2 to TRBJ2-5; 14 positions agree with TRBD2. This CDR3 is 19 amino acids long. J gave up 4 bases and V 1 base, and 11 bases lay outside the gene matches. In germline, CDR1 is SNHLY, CDR2 FYNNEI.

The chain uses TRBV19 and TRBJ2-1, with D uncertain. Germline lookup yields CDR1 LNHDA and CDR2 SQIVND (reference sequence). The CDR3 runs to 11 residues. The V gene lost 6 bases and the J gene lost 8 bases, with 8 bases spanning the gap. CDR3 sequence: CASRDFDEQFF. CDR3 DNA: TGTGCCAGTAGAGACTTCGATGAGCAGTTCTTC.

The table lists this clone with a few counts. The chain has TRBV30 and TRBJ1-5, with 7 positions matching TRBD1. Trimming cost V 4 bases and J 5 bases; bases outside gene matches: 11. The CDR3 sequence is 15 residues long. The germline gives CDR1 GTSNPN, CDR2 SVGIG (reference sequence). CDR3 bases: TGTGCCTGGAAGCCCCCGACAGGGCGGCATCAGCCCCAGCATTTT. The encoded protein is CAWKPPTGRHQPQHF.

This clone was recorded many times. The CDR3 loop is CASSYNLTAGGSYEQYF. CDR3 sequence (DNA): TGTGCCAGCAGTTACAACCTAACCGCGGGGGGTTCCTACGAGCAGTACTTC. V usage is TRBV6-8 and J usage is TRBJ2-7; TRBD2 agrees at 8 bases. CDR3 length: 17 amino acids. Germline assignment: CDR1 MNHGY and CDR2 SAAAGT. V trimming: 2 bases; J trimming: 1 base; junction bases outside the gene matches: 10.

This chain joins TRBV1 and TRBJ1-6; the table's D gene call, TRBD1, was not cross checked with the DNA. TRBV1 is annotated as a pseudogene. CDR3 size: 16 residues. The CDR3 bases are TGCGCCAGCAGCCAAGATAGTGGGACAGGCAATTCACCCCTCCACTTT. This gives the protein CASSQDSGTGNSPLHF.

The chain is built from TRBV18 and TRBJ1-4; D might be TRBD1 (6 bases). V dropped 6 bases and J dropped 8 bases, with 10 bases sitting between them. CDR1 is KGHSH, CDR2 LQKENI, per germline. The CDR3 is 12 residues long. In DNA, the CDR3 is TGTGCCAGCTCCCTGGGGGGCGAAAAACTGTTTTTT. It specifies CASSLGGEKLFF.

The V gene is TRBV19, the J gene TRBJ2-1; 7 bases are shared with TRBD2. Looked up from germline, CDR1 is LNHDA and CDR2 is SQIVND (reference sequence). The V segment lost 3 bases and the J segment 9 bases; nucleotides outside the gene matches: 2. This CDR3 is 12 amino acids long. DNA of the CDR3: TGTGCCAGTAGTATGTCTAGCGGTGAGCAGTTCTTC. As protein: CASSMSSGEQFF.

The DNA for the CDR3 is TGTGCCAGCAGCGTAGATACCGGGGGCCGAGAAAAACTGTTTTTT. It is translated as CASSVDTGGREKLFF. V gene TRBV9 combines with J gene TRBJ1-4; a possible D gene is TRBD1 (6 bases). The CDR3 is made up of 15 amino acids. CDR1 is SGDLS and CDR2 is YYNGEE in the germline V gene. V dropped 0 bases and J dropped 8 bases, with 14 bases sitting between them.

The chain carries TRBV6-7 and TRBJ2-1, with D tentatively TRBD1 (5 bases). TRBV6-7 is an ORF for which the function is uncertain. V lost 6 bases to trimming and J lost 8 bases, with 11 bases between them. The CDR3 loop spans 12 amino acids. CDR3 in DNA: TGTGCCAGCAGGTACAGGACGCATGAGCAGTTCTTC. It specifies CASRYRTHEQFF.

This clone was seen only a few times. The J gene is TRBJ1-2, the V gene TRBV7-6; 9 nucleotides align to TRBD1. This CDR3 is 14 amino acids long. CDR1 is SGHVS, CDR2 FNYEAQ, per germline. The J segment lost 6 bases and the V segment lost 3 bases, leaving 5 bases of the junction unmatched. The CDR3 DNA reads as TGTGCCAGCAGCTTCGAAGACAGGGGGGATGGCTACACCTTC. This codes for CASSFEDRGDGYTF.

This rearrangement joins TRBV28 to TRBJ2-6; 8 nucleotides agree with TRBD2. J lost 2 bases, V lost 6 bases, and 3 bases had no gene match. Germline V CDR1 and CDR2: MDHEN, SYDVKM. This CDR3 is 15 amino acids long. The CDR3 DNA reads TGTGCCAGCAGCGGGGGGGGCGCTGGGGCCAACGTCCTGACTTTC. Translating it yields CASSGGGAGANVLTF.

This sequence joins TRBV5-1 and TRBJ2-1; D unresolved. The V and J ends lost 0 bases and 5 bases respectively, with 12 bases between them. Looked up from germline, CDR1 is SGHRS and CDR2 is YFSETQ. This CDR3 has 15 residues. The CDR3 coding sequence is TGCGCCAGCAGCTTGGCCCCTTATTCAGACAATGAGCAGTTCTTC. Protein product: CASSLAPYSDNEQFF. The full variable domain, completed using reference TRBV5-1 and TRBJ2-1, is KAGVTQTPRYLIKTRGQQVTLSCSPISGHRSVSWYQQTPGQGLQFLFEYFSETQRNKGNFPGRFSGRQFSNSRSEMNVSTLELGDSALYLCASSLAPYSDNEQFFGPGTRLTVL.

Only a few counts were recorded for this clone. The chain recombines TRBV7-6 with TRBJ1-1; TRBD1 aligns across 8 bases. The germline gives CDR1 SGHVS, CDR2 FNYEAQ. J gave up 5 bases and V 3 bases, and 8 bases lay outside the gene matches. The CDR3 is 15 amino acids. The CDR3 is CASSLGQGAHTEAFF. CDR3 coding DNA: TGTGCCAGCAGCTTGGGGCAGGGGGCGCATACTGAAGCTTTCTTT.

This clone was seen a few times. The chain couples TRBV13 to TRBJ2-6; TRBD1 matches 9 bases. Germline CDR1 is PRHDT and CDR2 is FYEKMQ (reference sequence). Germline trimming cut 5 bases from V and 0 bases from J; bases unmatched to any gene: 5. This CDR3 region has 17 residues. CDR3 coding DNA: TGTGCCAGCAGCCACCGGGACAGGGACTCTGGGGCCAACGTCCTGACTTTC. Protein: CASSHRDRDSGANVLTF.